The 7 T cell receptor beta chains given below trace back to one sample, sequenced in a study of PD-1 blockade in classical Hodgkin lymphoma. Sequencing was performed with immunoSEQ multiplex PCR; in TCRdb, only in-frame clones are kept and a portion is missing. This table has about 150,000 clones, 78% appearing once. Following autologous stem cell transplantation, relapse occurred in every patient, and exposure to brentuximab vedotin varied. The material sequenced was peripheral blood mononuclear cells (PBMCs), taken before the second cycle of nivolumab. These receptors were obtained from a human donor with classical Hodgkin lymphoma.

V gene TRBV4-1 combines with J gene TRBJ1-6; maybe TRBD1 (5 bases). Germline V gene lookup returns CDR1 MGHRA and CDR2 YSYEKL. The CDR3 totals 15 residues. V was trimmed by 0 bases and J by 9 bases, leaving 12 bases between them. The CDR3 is CASSQDVQGSSPLHF. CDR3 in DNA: TGCGCCAGCAGCCAAGATGTTCAGGGCTCTTCACCCCTCCACTTT.

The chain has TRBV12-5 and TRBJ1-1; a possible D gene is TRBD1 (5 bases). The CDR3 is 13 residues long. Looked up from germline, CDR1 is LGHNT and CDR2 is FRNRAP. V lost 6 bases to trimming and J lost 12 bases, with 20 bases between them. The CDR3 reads CASGSNERGSTFF. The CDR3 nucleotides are TGTGCTAGTGGCTCAAACGAAAGGGGATCGACTTTCTTT.

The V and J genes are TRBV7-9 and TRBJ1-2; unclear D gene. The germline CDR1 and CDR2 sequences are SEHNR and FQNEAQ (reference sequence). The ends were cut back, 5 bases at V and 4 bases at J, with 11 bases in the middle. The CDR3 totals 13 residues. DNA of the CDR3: TGTGCCAGCAGCCCCGGCCACGGCTATGGCTACACCTTC. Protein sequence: CASSPGHGYGYTF.

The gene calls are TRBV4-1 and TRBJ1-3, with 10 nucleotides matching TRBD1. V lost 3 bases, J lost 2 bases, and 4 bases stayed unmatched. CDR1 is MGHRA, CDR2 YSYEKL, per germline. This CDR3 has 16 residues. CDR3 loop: CASSQGQGRAGNTIYF. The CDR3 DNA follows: TGCGCCAGCAGCCAGGGACAGGGGAGGGCTGGAAACACCATATATTTT.

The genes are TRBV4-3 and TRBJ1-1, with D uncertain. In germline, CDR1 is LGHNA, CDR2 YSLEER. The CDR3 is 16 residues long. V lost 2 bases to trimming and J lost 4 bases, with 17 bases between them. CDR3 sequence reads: CASSQTHGVRGTEAFF. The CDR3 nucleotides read TGCGCCAGCAGCCAAACGCACGGGGTCCGGGGCACTGAAGCTTTCTTT.

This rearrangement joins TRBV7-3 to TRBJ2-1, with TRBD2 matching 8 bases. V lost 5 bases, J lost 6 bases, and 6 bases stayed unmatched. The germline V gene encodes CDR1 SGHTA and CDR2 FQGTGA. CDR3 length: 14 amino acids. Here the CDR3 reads CASSPYLAGNEQFF. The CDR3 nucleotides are TGTGCCAGCAGCCCGTACCTAGCGGGCAATGAGCAGTTCTTC.

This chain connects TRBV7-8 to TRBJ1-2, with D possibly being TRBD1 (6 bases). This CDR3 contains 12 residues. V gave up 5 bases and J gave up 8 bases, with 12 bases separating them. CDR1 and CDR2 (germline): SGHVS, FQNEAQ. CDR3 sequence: CASSPGAGGYTF. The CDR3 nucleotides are TGTGCCAGCAGCCCAGGGGCAGGCGGCTACACCTTC.